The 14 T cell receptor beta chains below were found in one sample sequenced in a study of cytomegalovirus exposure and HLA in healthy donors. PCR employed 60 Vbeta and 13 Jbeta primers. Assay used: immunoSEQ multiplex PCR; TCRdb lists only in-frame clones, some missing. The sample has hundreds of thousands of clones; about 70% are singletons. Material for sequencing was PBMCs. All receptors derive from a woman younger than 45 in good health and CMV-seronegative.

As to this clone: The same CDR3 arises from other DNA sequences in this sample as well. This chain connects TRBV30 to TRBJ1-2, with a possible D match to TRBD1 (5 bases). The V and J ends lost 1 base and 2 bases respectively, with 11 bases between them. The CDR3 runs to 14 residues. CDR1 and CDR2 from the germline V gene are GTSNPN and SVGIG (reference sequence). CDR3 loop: CAWSALGPNYGYTF. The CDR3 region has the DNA TGTGCCTGGAGTGCTTTGGGGCCCAACTATGGCTACACCTTC.

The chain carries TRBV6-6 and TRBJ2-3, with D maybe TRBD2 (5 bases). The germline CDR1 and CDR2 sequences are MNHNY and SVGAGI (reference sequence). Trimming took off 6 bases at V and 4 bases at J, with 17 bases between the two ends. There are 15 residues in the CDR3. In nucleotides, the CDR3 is TGTGCCAGCAGCTCCCCCAGATCGGAGGCAGATACGCAGTATTTT. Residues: CASSSPRSEADTQYF.

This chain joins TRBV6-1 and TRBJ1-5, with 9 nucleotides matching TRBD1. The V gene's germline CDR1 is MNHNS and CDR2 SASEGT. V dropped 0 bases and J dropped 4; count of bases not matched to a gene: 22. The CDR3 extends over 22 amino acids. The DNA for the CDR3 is TGTGCCAGCAGTGAAGCGTTAGGACCCGGGACAGGGCTCCCATTTTTGAATCAGCCCCAGCATTTT. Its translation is CASSEALGPGTGLPFLNQPQHF.

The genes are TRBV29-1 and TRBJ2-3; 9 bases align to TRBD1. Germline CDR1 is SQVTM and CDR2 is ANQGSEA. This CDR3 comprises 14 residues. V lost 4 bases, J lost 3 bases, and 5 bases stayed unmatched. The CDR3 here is CSVGGQGRTDTQYF. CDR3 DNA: TGCAGCGTTGGGGGACAGGGTAGGACAGATACGCAGTATTTT.

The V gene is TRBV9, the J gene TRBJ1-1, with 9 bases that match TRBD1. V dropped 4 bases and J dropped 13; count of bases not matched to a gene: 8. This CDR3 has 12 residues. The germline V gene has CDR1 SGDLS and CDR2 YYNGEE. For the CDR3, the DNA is TGTGCCAGCAGCATTCGGACAGGGGAGGTTTTCTTT. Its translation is CASSIRTGEVFF.

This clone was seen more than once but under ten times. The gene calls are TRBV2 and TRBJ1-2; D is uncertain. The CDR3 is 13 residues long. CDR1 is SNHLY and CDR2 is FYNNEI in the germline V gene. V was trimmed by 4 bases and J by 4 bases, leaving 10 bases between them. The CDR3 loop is CASSAPDFYGYTF. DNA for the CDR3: TGTGCCAGCAGTGCTCCGGACTTCTATGGCTACACCTTC.

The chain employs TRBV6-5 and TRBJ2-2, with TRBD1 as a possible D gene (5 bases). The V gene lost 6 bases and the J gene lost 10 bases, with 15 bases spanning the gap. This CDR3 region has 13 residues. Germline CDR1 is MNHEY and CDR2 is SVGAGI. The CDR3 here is CASRAMGPTELFF. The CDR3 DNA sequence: TGTGCCAGCAGGGCTATGGGGCCCACGGAGCTGTTTTTT.

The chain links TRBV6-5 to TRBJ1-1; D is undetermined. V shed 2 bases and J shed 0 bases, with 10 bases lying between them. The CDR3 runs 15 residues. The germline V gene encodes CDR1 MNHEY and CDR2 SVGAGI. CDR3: CASSYEEGMNTEAFF. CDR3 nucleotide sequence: TGTGCCAGCAGTTACGAGGAAGGAATGAACACTGAAGCTTTCTTT.

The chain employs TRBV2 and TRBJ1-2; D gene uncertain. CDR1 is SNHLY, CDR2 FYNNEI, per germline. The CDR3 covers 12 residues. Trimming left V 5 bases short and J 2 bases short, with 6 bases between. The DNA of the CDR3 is TGTGCCAGCAGTACACAAAACTATGGCTACACCTTC. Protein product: CASSTQNYGYTF. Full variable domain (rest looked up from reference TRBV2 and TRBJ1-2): EPEVTQTPSHQVTQMGQEVILRCVPISNHLYFYWYRQILGQKVEFLVSFYNNEISEKSEIFDDQFSVERPDGSNFTLKIRSTKLEDSAMYFCASSTQNYGYTFGSGTRLTVV.

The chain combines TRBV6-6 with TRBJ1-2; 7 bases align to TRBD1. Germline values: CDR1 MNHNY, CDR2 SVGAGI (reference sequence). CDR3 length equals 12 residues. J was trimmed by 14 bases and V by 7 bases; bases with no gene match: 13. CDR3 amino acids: CASKPGQPTETF. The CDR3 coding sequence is TGTGCCAGCAAACCGGGACAGCCTACCGAAACCTTC.

The CDR3 DNA reads as TGTGCCAGCAGCTTAGCTGGTGGCGCGCAGGGGAACACTGAAGCTTTCTTT. Translated, it gives CASSLAGGAQGNTEAFF. The J gene is TRBJ1-1, the V gene TRBV7-6, with D possibly being TRBD1 (5 bases). From germline, CDR1 is SGHVS and CDR2 FNYEAQ. CDR3 length: 17 residues. Trimming took 0 bases from V and 1 from J, leaving 15 bases between them.

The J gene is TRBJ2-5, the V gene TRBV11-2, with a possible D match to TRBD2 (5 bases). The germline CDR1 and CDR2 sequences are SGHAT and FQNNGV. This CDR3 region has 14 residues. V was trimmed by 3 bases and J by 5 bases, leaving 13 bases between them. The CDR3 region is CASSFGGRRETQYF. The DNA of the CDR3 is TGTGCCAGCAGCTTCGGTGGCAGGAGGGAGACCCAGTACTTC.

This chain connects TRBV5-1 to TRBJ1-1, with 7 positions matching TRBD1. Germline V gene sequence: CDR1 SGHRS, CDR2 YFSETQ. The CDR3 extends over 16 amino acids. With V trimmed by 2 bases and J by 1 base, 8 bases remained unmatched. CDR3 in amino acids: CASSLTEGTENTEAFF. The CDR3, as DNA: TGCGCCAGCAGCTTAACGGAAGGGACAGAGAACACTGAAGCTTTCTTT. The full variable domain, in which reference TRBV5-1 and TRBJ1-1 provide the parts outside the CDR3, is KAGVTQTPRYLIKTRGQQVTLSCSPISGHRSVSWYQQTPGQGLQFLFEYFSETQRNKGNFPGRFSGRQFSNSRSEMNVSTLELGDSALYLCASSLTEGTENTEAFFGQGTRLTVV.

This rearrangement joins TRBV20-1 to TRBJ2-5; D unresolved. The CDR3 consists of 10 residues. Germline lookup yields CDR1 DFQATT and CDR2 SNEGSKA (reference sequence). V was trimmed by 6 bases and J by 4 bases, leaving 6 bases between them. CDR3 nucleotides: TGCAGTGCCCGCGGAGAGACCCAGTACTTC. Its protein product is CSARGETQYF.